Below, 4 T cell receptor beta chains from the same sample are listed, as sequenced in a study of T-cell memory formation after mild COVID-19. TCRdb reanalysed the 5' RACE reads using MiXCR and keeps one entry per CDR3 protein. The sample has approximately 390,000 distinct CDR3 sequences; about 15% are singletons. Sequenced: PBMCs or a T cell subset sorted from them (not recorded which). The source is a man younger than 30 who had mild COVID-19 (a few samples of this study predate the infection). Cell type and time point are not known.

There are many counts of this clonotype. The chain uses TRBV12-3 or TRBV12-4 and TRBJ2-1, with D unresolved. V was trimmed by 7 bases and J by 1 base, leaving 14 bases between them. The CDR3 runs to 15 residues. In DNA, the CDR3 is TGTGCCAGCAACCATAGGCGAGTATCCTACAATGAGCAGTTCTTC. This sequence encodes CASNHRRVSYNEQFF.

This clonotype was seen a handful of times. This chain links TRBV9 with TRBJ1-2, with D maybe TRBD1 (6 bases). The CDR3 length is 14 residues. Looked up from germline, CDR1 is SGDLS and CDR2 is YYNGEE. Trimming took 3 bases from V and 4 from J, leaving 13 bases between them. CDR3 region: CASSASRGGYGYTF. CDR3 bases: TGTGCCAGCAGCGCATCCAGGGGAGGCTATGGCTACACCTTC.

This clonotype was seen only a few times. The chain is built from TRBV12-3 or TRBV12-4 and TRBJ1-2, with 8 bases identical to TRBD1. V gave up 7 bases and J gave up 3 bases; unmatched junction bases: 7. The CDR3 covers 14 residues. CDR3 protein: CASTPGQAYYGYTF. CDR3 nucleotides: TGTGCCAGCACACCGGGACAGGCGTACTATGGCTACACCTTC.

This chain uses TRBV7-9 with TRBJ1-3, with D uncertain. V dropped 1 base and J dropped 11 bases, with 12 bases sitting between them. CDR1 and CDR2 from the germline V gene are SEHNR and FQNEAQ (reference sequence). The CDR3 length is 13 residues. Here the CDR3 reads CASSLEASHSIYF. CDR3 bases: TGTGCCAGCAGCTTAGAAGCTAGCCATTCCATATATTTT.